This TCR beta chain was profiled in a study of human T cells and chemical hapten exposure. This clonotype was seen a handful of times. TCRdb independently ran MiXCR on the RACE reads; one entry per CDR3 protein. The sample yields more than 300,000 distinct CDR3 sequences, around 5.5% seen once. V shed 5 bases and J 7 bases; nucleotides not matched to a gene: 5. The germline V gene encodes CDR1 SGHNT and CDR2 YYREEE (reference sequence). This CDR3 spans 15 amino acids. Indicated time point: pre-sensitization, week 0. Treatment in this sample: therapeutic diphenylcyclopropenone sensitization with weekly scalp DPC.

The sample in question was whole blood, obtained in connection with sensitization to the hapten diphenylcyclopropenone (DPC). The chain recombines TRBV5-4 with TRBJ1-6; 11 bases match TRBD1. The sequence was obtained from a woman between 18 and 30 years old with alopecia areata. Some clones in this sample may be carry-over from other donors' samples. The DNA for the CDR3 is TGTGCCAGCAGAAGGGACAGGGGGAGGAATTCACCCCTCCACTTT. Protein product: CASRRDRGRNSPLHF.